The rows below give T cell receptor beta chains drawn from one sample of a study of blood T cell repertoires in COVID-19. Profiling relied on immunoSEQ multiplex PCR, and the TCRdb table lists in-frame clones only, not all of them. This table holds around 260,000 clones, approximately 87% found once. What was sequenced was peripheral blood. The origin of the receptors is a man in his 60s who had recovered from COVID-19. The CDR3 runs from the conserved cysteine through the conserved F or W. D genes are given only for firm matches. Clone size, where shown, is once, few, many, or a class for clones that have expanded.

D gene,clone size,V gene,J gene,CDR3 protein
TRBD2,NA,TRBV14,TRBJ2-3,CASSQGPAGGNSRSTDTQYF
TRBD2,few,TRBV3-1/TRBV3-2,TRBJ2-5,CASKTISRTSGRKETQYF
TRBD1,once,TRBV27,TRBJ1-2,CASSPRDSYGYTF
NA,NA,TRBV4-1,TRBJ1-1,CASSQTRTGTSRPWGLSTEAFF
TRBD1,NA,TRBV27,TRBJ2-1,CASSLAGTGGEQFF
NA,NA,TRBV2,TRBJ2-3,CASSDSGTDTQYF
TRBD1,NA,TRBV9,TRBJ1-6,CASSFRDSNSPLHF
TRBD2,NA,TRBV4-1,TRBJ2-4,CASSQGLAGGMVNIQYF
NA,NA,TRBV19,TRBJ1-5,CASRTTGSNQPQHF
NA,NA,TRBV7-9,TRBJ1-4,CASSPVDGATNEKLFF
TRBD1,NA,TRBV20-1,TRBJ1-4,CSASSPWTGGNEKLFF
NA,NA,TRBV15,TRBJ1-5,CATSSLTGYSNQPQHF
NA,few,TRBV5-1,TRBJ2-7,CASSILPPTYEQYF
NA,NA,TRBV2,TRBJ2-3,CASRGTPASTDTQYF
TRBD1,NA,TRBV3-1/TRBV3-2,TRBJ1-3,CASSRATGGAFGNTIYF
NA,NA,TRBV28,TRBJ2-7,CASRKTSGLRYEQYF
TRBD1,NA,TRBV14,TRBJ1-2,CASSHMTGDVHGYTF
NA,NA,TRBV7-9,TRBJ1-3,CASSLGHGGSSGNTIYF
NA,NA,TRBV2,TRBJ2-7,CASTSGLNYEQYF
TRBD2,NA,TRBV19,TRBJ2-7,CASSKLAGAWEQYF
NA,NA,TRBV4-2,TRBJ1-3,CASSQDPGGLVNTIYF
TRBD1,NA,TRBV19,TRBJ1-4,CASRAPGTANEKLFF
NA,few,TRBV29-1,TRBJ1-1,CSVPTINTEAFF
TRBD2,NA,TRBV18,TRBJ2-2,CASSPPYSGPNTGELFF
NA,NA,TRBV5-1,TRBJ2-6,CASSSDSAGANVLTF
NA,few,TRBV28,TRBJ2-7,CASSLLGLNYEQYF
TRBD2,NA,TRBV2,TRBJ2-2,CASTRTSGGAYTGELFF
NA,NA,TRBV5-1,TRBJ2-7,CASAGQSYEQYF
NA,NA,TRBV4-1,TRBJ1-1,CASSPADSRNTEAFF
TRBD1,NA,TRBV2,TRBJ2-1,CASSPGTGGFNEQFF
NA,NA,TRBV19,TRBJ1-5,CASTRRGGRDYQPQHF
NA,NA,TRBV3-1/TRBV3-2,TRBJ2-5,CASSQVGGETQYF
NA,NA,TRBV10-3,TRBJ1-1,CATAGNTEAFF
NA,NA,TRBV29-1,TRBJ2-1,CSVEPTSHEQFF
TRBD1,NA,TRBV28,TRBJ2-7,CASNTGQRFAYEQYF
NA,once,TRBV19,TRBJ1-5,CASIRGDHSQPQHF
TRBD1,NA,TRBV4-2,TRBJ1-2,CASSQGGQEIYGYTF
TRBD2,NA,TRBV11-2,TRBJ2-3,CASSLVAGGREDTQYF
TRBD2,NA,TRBV27,TRBJ2-7,CASSFRLLAGTYEQYF
NA,NA,TRBV5-5,TRBJ2-3,CASSLLSAAGGADTQYF
TRBD2,NA,TRBV5-6,TRBJ2-3,CASSLGLAGGPTGDTQYF
NA,NA,TRBV19,TRBJ2-1,CASSIRAGIYNEQFF
TRBD2,NA,TRBV30,TRBJ2-1,CAWSATGRGGEQFF
NA,few,TRBV5-4,TRBJ1-1,CASSLGGSTEAFF
TRBD1,NA,TRBV6-6,TRBJ1-2,CASSPSGTGGGYTF
NA,NA,TRBV27,TRBJ2-3,CASSWGDTDTQYF
NA,NA,TRBV27,TRBJ2-1,CASSITGSFNEQFF
TRBD1,NA,TRBV5-6,TRBJ2-3,CASSSPWTGLADTQYF
TRBD1,NA,TRBV27,TRBJ2-5,CASSRDSVGQETQYF
NA,NA,TRBV27,TRBJ2-3,CASSFLTGTPTYF
TRBD2,NA,TRBV29-1,TRBJ2-1,CSVEGSGSGLAGNEQFF
NA,NA,TRBV5-1,TRBJ2-2,CASGDRFGTGELFF
NA,NA,TRBV6-5,TRBJ1-3,CASSYSSGIDGTIYF
NA,NA,TRBV6-4,TRBJ2-7,CASSDSGSGATYEQYF
NA,NA,TRBV2,TRBJ2-6,CASHSGANVLTF
NA,NA,TRBV6-4,TRBJ1-6,CASNPDNYNSPLHF
NA,NA,TRBV19,TRBJ2-7,CASSKQGRTYEQYF